This T cell receptor (beta chain) was recorded in a study of blood T cell repertoires in COVID-19. In the study overall: Samples came from the United States, Italy and Spain, spanning acute and convalescent COVID-19.

This clone was detected only once. V was shortened by 6 bases and J by 9 bases, with 12 bases between the two germline ends. The CDR3 is 12 residues long. Per the germline V gene, CDR1 is LNHDA and CDR2 is SQIVND (reference sequence). Original handling: Amplification of reference gene primers provided the estimated nucleated cell counts. Sequencing was performed with immunoSEQ multiplex PCR; in TCRdb, only in-frame clones are kept and a portion is missing. The D gene and trimming were derived from the DNA, and the V and J assignments and clone size from that table. The top ten clones hold about 2.1% of a sample with under 200,000 clones, approximately 91% of them seen once.

This sequence joins TRBV19 and TRBJ1-5, with no clear D. Source material: peripheral blood. The TCR was taken from a man aged 65 to 85 with active or convalescent COVID-19. CDR3 in amino acids: CASRYTEGPQHF. DNA of the CDR3: TGTGCCAGTAGATACACCGAGGGGCCCCAGCATTTT. Full variable domain (missing parts from reference TRBV19 and TRBJ1-5): DGGITQSPKYLFRKEGQNVTLSCEQNLNHDAMYWYRQDPGQGLRLIYYSQIVNDFQKGDIAEGYSVSREKKESFPLTVTSAQKNPTAFYLCASRYTEGPQHFGDGTRLSIL.